This T cell receptor (beta chain) derives from a study of blood T cells in healthy people across ages. The CDR3 consists of 12 residues. The germline CDR1 and CDR2 sequences are MNHEY and SMNVEV (reference sequence). The V gene end was trimmed by 8 bases and the J gene end by 14 bases; junction bases not matched to a gene: 8. Through a sample-barcoded 5' primer and a J-beta primer mix, a second PCR was run for roughly 6 to 11 cycles. Each CDR3 protein gets one entry after TCRdb re-called the 5' RACE reads with MiXCR. Of some 900,000 distinct CDR3 sequences listed, about 48% were seen once; the top ten hold about an eighth.

The TCR sequence derives from a man younger than 40 in good health. The V and J genes are TRBV27 and TRBJ1-6, with 8 bases that match TRBD1. The material sequenced was blood. DNA for the CDR3: TGTGCCAGCTCCCTAGGGGGACAGGCCCTCCACTTT. This sequence encodes CASSLGGQALHF.